A single sample is the source of the 17 T cell receptor beta chains below, sequenced in a study of blood T cell repertoires in COVID-19. Method: immunoSEQ multiplex PCR; TCRdb's copy keeps in-frame clones and lacks some. The sample holds 100,000 to 130,000 clones, about 80% seen once. The source material was peripheral blood. The origin of the receptors is a man aged 70 or older with acute or convalescent COVID-19.

This clone has just a few counts. The CDR3 loop reads CASSLSGGVSGETQYF. As DNA, the CDR3 is TGCGCCAGCAGCCTTAGCGGGGGCGTCTCTGGAGAGACCCAGTACTTC. The rearrangement uses TRBV10-2 and TRBJ2-5, with 9 bases aligning to TRBD2. The V gene end was trimmed by 6 bases and the J gene end by 4 bases; junction bases not matched to a gene: 12. Germline lookup yields CDR1 WSHSY and CDR2 SAAADI. CDR3 length: 16 residues.

V usage is TRBV12-3 or TRBV12-4 and J usage is TRBJ2-1, with D hard to call. CDR3 length equals 12 residues. With 1 base removed from V and 8 bases from J, the gap between germline ends came to 6 bases. DNA for the CDR3: TGTGCCAGCAGTTTAGATTACTATGAGCAGTTCTTC. Its translation: CASSLDYYEQFF.

The J gene is TRBJ1-2, the V gene TRBV9; 7 bases map to TRBD1. The ends lost 5 bases at V and 5 bases at J; junction bases unmatched: 12. Germline loops: CDR1 SGDLS, CDR2 YYNGEE. There are 15 residues in the CDR3. The CDR3 is CASSFGVQGTYGYTF. The CDR3 coding sequence is TGTGCCAGCAGTTTTGGGGTACAGGGGACGTATGGCTACACCTTC.

The V and J genes are TRBV2 and TRBJ1-6; D is undetermined. CDR3 length equals 16 residues. CDR1 SNHLY and CDR2 FYNNEI come from the germline V gene. The ends were cut back, 0 bases at V and 7 bases at J, with 13 bases in the middle. CDR3: CASSEAFGLLNSPLHF. DNA of the CDR3: TGTGCCAGCAGTGAAGCATTTGGACTGTTAAATTCACCCCTCCACTTT.

The genes are TRBV5-1 and TRBJ2-3; the D is unclear. V shed 1 base and J shed 6 bases, with 15 bases lying between them. CDR1 and CDR2 (germline): SGHRS, YFSETQ. The CDR3 spans 15 residues. The CDR3 nucleotides read TGCGCCAGCAGCTTGTTAGGCCAGGCAAGGGATACGCAGTATTTT. Protein: CASSLLGQARDTQYF. The entire variable domain, with the rest obtained from reference TRBV5-1 and TRBJ2-3, is as follows: KAGVTQTPRYLIKTRGQQVTLSCSPISGHRSVSWYQQTPGQGLQFLFEYFSETQRNKGNFPGRFSGRQFSNSRSEMNVSTLELGDSALYLCASSLLGQARDTQYFGPGTRLTVL.

The rearrangement links TRBV5-1 to TRBJ1-1; TRBD1 matches 12 bases. V dropped 5 bases and J dropped 6; count of bases not matched to a gene: 5. Looked up from germline, CDR1 is SGHRS and CDR2 is YFSETQ. There are 14 residues in the CDR3. Here the CDR3 DNA reads TGCGCCAGCAGTTGGGACAGGGGGCGTTCTGAAGCTTTCTTT. This gives the protein CASSWDRGRSEAFF.

The V call is TRBV18, the J call TRBJ1-5, with D maybe TRBD1 (5 bases). The CDR3 contains 15 residues. V was cut by 2 bases and J by 0 bases, with 8 bases left in between. Germline V gene data show CDR1 as KGHSH and CDR2 as LQKENI. The CDR3: CASSPLGDSNQPQHF. CDR3 in DNA: TGTGCCAGCTCACCATTAGGGGATAGCAATCAGCCCCAGCATTTT.

The chain carries TRBV6-6 and TRBJ1-5; 8 bases line up with TRBD1. The CDR3 contains 14 residues. In germline, CDR1 is MNHNY, CDR2 SVGAGI (reference sequence). J was trimmed by 6 bases and V by 7 bases; bases with no gene match: 8. The CDR3: CASNPGQGSQPQHF. Here the CDR3 DNA reads TGTGCCAGCAACCCAGGACAGGGATCTCAGCCCCAGCATTTT.

This chain joins TRBV6-6 and TRBJ1-6, with TRBD1 matching 7 bases. CDR1 MNHNY and CDR2 SVGAGI come from the germline V gene (reference sequence). This CDR3 is built from 15 residues. The junction had 5 bases not matched to a gene; V was cut back by 5 bases and J by 4 bases. DNA for the CDR3: TGTGCCAGCAGTAACGCACAGGGGTATAATTCACCCCTCCACTTT. This encodes CASSNAQGYNSPLHF.

The J gene is TRBJ1-2, the V gene TRBV28; a weak D match, TRBD1 (5 bases). This CDR3 is 13 amino acids long. The V gene lost 5 bases and the J gene lost 1 base, with 8 bases spanning the gap. The V gene's germline CDR1 is MDHEN and CDR2 SYDVKM. The CDR3 DNA follows: TGTGCCAGCAGTCAAGGGGATAACTATGGCTACACCTTC. Amino acid sequence: CASSQGDNYGYTF.

The chain uses TRBV7-9 and TRBJ1-4; D is ambiguous. Trimming pared 1 base from V and 0 bases from J, leaving 6 bases between. This CDR3 contains 15 residues. Germline V gene sequence: CDR1 SEHNR, CDR2 FQNEAQ (reference sequence). The CDR3 sequence: CASSLVRSTNEKLFF. The DNA of the CDR3 is TGTGCCAGCAGCTTAGTACGGTCAACTAATGAAAAACTGTTTTTT.

The chain has TRBV3-1 (or the pseudogene TRBV3-2) and TRBJ2-5; 7 bases match TRBD1. The V gene end was trimmed by 0 bases and the J gene end by 14 bases; junction bases not matched to a gene: 6. CDR1 is LGHDT and CDR2 is YNNKEL in the germline V gene (reference sequence). The CDR3 covers 12 residues. The CDR3 sequence: CASSQDRGRIYF. In nucleotides, the CDR3 is TGTGCCAGCAGCCAAGATAGGGGGCGAATATACTTC.

V usage is TRBV12-3 or TRBV12-4 and J usage is TRBJ1-1; D gene uncertain. The CDR3 consists of 13 residues. The germline V and J ends were trimmed by 2 bases and 8 bases, with 12 bases remaining between them. The CDR3 sequence is CASSLNPAREAFF. CDR3 nucleotides: TGTGCCAGCAGTTTAAATCCGGCCAGGGAAGCTTTCTTT.

This clone appeared a few times. The rearrangement links TRBV6-6 to TRBJ1-2; D might be TRBD1 (5 bases). Germline-derived CDR1 and CDR2 are MNHNY and SVGAGI (reference sequence). The CDR3 consists of 14 residues. The V and J ends lost 9 bases and 5 bases respectively, with 19 bases between them. CDR3 DNA: TGTGCCAGTTTAGTCGCAGGGTCTCAGTATGGCTACACCTTC. Protein sequence: CASLVAGSQYGYTF.

The CDR3 DNA follows: TGCAGCGTTGAAGACCACTCCCTCTTCCCAGATACGCAGTATTTT. This gives the protein CSVEDHSLFPDTQYF. V and J are TRBV29-1 and TRBJ2-3; D ambiguous. Germline V lookup: CDR1 SQVTM, CDR2 ANQGSEA. CDR3 size: 15 residues. The V gene lost 0 bases and the J gene lost 4 bases, with 14 bases spanning the gap.

The chain combines TRBV5-1 with TRBJ2-1, with TRBD1 matching over 9 bases. Germline assignment: CDR1 SGHRS and CDR2 YFSETQ. CDR3 size: 15 residues. J gave up 7 bases and V 3 bases, and 8 bases lay outside the gene matches. This chain's CDR3 is CASSSGTGKNNEQFF. CDR3 nucleotide sequence: TGCGCCAGCAGCTCTGGGACAGGGAAGAATAATGAGCAGTTCTTC.

The chain couples TRBV4-2 to TRBJ1-5, with a tentative D call TRBD1 (5 bases). V was shortened by 0 bases and J by 0 bases, with 6 bases between the two germline ends. The CDR3 spans 15 residues. The germline gives CDR1 LGHNA, CDR2 YNFKEQ. DNA for the CDR3: TGTGCCAGCAGCCAAGAGACAGATAGCAATCAGCCCCAGCATTTT. Its protein is CASSQETDSNQPQHF.